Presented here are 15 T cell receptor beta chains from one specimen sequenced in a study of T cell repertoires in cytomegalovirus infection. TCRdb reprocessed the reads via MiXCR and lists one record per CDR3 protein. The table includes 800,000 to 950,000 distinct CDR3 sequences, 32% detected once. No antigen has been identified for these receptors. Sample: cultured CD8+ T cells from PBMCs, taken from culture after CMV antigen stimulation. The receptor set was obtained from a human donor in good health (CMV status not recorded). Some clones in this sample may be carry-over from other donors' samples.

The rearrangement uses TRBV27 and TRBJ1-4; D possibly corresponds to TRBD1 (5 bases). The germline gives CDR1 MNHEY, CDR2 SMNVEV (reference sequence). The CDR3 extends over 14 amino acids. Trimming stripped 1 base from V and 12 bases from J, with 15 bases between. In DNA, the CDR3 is TGTGCCAGCAGTTTATGGGGCGGCAGGGTCGAACTGTTTTTT. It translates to CASSLWGGRVELFF.

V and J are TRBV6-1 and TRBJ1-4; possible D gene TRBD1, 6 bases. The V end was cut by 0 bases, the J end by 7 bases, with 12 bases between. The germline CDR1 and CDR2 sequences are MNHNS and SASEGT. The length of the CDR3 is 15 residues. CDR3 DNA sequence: TGTGCCAGCAGTGAAGCGGGGACACCTATTGAAAAACTGTTTTTT. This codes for CASSEAGTPIEKLFF.

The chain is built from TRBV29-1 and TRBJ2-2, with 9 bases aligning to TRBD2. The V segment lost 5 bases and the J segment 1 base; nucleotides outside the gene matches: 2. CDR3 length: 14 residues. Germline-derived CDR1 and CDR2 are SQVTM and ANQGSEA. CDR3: CSVPSGVNTGELFF. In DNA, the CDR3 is TGCAGCGTTCCTAGCGGGGTGAACACCGGGGAGCTGTTTTTT.

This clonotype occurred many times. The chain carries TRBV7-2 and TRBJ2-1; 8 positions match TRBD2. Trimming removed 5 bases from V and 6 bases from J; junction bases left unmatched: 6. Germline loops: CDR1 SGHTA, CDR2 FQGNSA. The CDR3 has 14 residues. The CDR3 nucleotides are TGTGCCAGCAGCCCACGGACTAGCTCCAATGAGCAGTTCTTC. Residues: CASSPRTSSNEQFF.

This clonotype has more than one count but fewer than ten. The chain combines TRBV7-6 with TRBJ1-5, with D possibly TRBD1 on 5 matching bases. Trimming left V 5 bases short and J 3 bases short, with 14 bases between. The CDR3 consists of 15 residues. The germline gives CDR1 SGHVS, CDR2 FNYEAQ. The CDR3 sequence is CASSLDTGANQPQHF. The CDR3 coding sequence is TGTGCCAGCAGCCTGGATACAGGCGCCAATCAGCCCCAGCATTTT.

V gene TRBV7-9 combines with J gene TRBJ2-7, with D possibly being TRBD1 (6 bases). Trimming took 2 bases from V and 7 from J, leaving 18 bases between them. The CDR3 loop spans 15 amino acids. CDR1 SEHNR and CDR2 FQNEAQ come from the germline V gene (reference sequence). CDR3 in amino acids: CASSLYRQVIEEQYF. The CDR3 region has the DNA TGTGCCAGCAGCTTATACAGACAGGTAATAGAGGAGCAGTACTTC. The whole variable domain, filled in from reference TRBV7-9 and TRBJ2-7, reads DTGVSQNPRHKITKRGQNVTFRCDPISEHNRLYWYRQTLGQGPEFLTYFQNEAQLEKSRLLSDRFSAERPKGSFSTLEIQRTEQGDSAMYLCASSLYRQVIEEQYFGPGTRLTVT.

This CDR3 is CASSWIVTDTQYF. CDR3 nucleotides: TGTGCCAGCAGTTGGATTGTGACAGATACGCAGTATTTT. The chain carries TRBV6-6 and TRBJ2-3; D is unclear. Trimming left V 4 bases short and J 3 bases short, with 8 bases between. This CDR3 is 13 amino acids long. Looked up from germline, CDR1 is MNHNY and CDR2 is SVGAGI (reference sequence).

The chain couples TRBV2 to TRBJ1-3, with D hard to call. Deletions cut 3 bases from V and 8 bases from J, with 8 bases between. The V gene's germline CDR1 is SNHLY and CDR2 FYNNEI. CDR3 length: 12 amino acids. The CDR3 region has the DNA TGTGCCAGCAGTGACGGCGGGGACACCATATATTTT. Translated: CASSDGGDTIYF.

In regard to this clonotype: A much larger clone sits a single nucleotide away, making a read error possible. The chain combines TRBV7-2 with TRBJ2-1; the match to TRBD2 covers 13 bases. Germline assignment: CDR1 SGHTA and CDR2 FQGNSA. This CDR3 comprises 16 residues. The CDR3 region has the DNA TGTGTCAGCAGCTTAGAGGGACTAGCGGGGTTCGGTGAGCAGTTCTTC. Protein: CVSSLEGLAGFGEQFF.

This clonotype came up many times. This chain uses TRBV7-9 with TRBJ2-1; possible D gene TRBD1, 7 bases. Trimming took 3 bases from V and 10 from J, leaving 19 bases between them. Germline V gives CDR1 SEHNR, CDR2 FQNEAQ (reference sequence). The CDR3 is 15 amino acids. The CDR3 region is CASSLGGTVDREQFF. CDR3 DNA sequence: TGTGCCAGCAGCTTGGGCGGGACAGTCGATCGAGAGCAGTTCTTC.

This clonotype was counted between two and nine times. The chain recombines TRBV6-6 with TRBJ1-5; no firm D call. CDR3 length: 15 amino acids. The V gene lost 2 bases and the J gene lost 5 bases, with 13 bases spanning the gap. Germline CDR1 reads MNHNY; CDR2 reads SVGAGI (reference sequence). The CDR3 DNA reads TGTGCCAGCAGTTACGAGGCAGATTCGGATCAGCCCCAGCATTTT. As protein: CASSYEADSDQPQHF.

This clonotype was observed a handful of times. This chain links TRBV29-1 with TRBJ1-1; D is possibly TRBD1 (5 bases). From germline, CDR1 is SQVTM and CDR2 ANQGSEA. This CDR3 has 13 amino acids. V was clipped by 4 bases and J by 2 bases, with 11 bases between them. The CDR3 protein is CSVGRGFNTEAFF. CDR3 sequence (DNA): TGCAGCGTTGGGCGGGGGTTCAACACTGAAGCTTTCTTT.

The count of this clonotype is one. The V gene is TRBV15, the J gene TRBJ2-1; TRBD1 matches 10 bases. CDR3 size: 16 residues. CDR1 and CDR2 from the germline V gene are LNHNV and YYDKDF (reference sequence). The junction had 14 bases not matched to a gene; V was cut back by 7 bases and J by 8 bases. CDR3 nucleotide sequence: TGTGCCACCACCCCCTCCCGGGACAGGGGCCGGGATGAGCAGTTCTTC. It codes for CATTPSRDRGRDEQFF. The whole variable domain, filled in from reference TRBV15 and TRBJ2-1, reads DAMVIQNPRYQVTQFGKPVTLSCSQTLNHNVMYWYQQKSSQAPKLLFHYYDKDFNNEADTPDNFQSRRPNTSFCFLDIRSPGLGDTAMYLCATTPSRDRGRDEQFFGPGTRLTVL.

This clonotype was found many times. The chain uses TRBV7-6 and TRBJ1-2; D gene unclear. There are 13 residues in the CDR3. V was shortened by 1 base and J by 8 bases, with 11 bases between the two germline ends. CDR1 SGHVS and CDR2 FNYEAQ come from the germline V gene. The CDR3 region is CASSLEAGWGYTF. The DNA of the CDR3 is TGTGCCAGCAGCTTAGAGGCGGGATGGGGCTACACCTTC.

CDR3 bases: TGTGCCAGCTCACCAATCGCAGGGCATCCCTACGAGCAGTACTTC. Residues: CASSPIAGHPYEQYF. This chain links TRBV18 with TRBJ2-7; D is perhaps TRBD1 (5 bases). Germline V gene data show CDR1 as KGHSH and CDR2 as LQKENI. This CDR3 has 15 amino acids. V shed 2 bases and J shed 2 bases, with 13 bases lying between them.